Given below is one T cell receptor beta chain in context. Its antigen is undetermined. With 6 bases clipped from V and 8 bases from J, the junction kept 2 bases outside the gene matches. The CDR3 is made up of 11 amino acids. Germline assignment: CDR1 DFQATT and CDR2 SNEGSKA (reference sequence). This sample was taken from a study of cytomegalovirus exposure and HLA in healthy donors. General study findings and limits: Researchers counted around 170 TCR beta chains as cytomegalovirus-associated. It was reportedly the case that the classifier diagnosed cytomegalovirus status with high specificity and sensitivity. Among TCR sequences, most were rare, though some public TCRs appeared in many donors.

TCRdb keeps only in-frame clones here, not all; method: immunoSEQ multiplex PCR. The top ten clones hold around 1.2% of a sample with around 230,000 clones, approximately 86% of them seen once. Donors came from a validation cohort of over a hundred subjects, distinct from the first 666-subject cohort. Sample: PBMCs. This chain uses TRBV20-1 with TRBJ2-1; 9 nucleotides line up with TRBD1. The TCR was taken from a woman in her twenties or thirties in good health and CMV-seropositive. The CDR3 spells CSAGQGYEQFF. The CDR3, as DNA: TGCAGTGCGGGACAGGGTTATGAGCAGTTCTTC.